The 6 T cell receptor beta chains below all came from one sample that was sequenced in a study of vaccination effects on CD4 cells after COVID-19. TCRdb's table, derived via immunoSEQ multiplex PCR, lists solely in-frame clones and lacks some. Of 25,000 to 35,000 clones detected, around 75% appear once; the ten largest clones hold around 30%. Antigen-specific CD4+ T cells expanded by the ViraFEST assay with viral peptide pools were then sequenced. The culture ran for approximately 10 days, and then CD4+ T cells were isolated. The study found no prior SARS-CoV-2 infection in the vaccine recipients, who tested negative for nucleocapsid antibodies. Their cognate antigens are unknown. Material: CD4+ T cells from PBMCs cultured with SARS-CoV-2 spike peptides, obtained before COVID-19 vaccination. These receptors were obtained from a human donor who received a COVID-19 vaccine.

The chain is built from TRBV9 and TRBJ2-3; the D is unclear. Germline CDR1 is SGDLS and CDR2 is YYNGEE. Deletions cut 2 bases from V and 5 bases from J, with 12 bases between. This CDR3 has 14 amino acids. The CDR3 reads CASSVESSVDTQYF. CDR3 nucleotides: TGTGCCAGCAGCGTGGAAAGTTCTGTAGATACGCAGTATTTT.

This chain uses TRBV5-1 with TRBJ2-7; D ambiguous. The CDR3 has 15 residues. From germline, CDR1 is SGHRS and CDR2 YFSETQ. Trimming pared 0 bases from V and 2 bases from J, leaving 12 bases between. CDR3 DNA: TGCGCCAGCAGCTTGGGAAAGGGTTTGACCTACGAGCAGTACTTC. This encodes CASSLGKGLTYEQYF. Supplemented by reference TRBV5-1 and TRBJ2-7, the full variable domain reads KAGVTQTPRYLIKTRGQQVTLSCSPISGHRSVSWYQQTPGQGLQFLFEYFSETQRNKGNFPGRFSGRQFSNSRSEMNVSTLELGDSALYLCASSLGKGLTYEQYFGPGTRLTVT.

This clone occurred once. V gene TRBV2 combines with J gene TRBJ1-4; D possibly corresponds to TRBD1 (5 bases). The V gene's germline CDR1 is SNHLY and CDR2 FYNNEI. V gave up 8 bases and J gave up 8 bases, with 9 bases separating them. The CDR3 runs 11 residues. The chain's CDR3 is CASAGTEKLFF. For the CDR3, the DNA is TGTGCCAGCGCAGGGACGGAAAAACTGTTTTTT.

Of note for this clone: Different DNA sequences within this sample yield the same CDR3. The chain combines TRBV28 with TRBJ2-3, with unresolved D. The CDR3 runs to 12 residues. Trimming left V 5 bases short and J 6 bases short, with 9 bases between. The V gene's germline CDR1 is MDHEN and CDR2 SYDVKM. Here the CDR3 reads CASSLLTDTQYF. DNA for the CDR3: TGTGCCAGCAGTCTATTGACCGATACGCAGTATTTT.

The chain is built from TRBV6-4 and TRBJ1-2; 8 bases fit TRBD1. CDR3 length equals 16 residues. Per germline, CDR1 MRHNA and CDR2 SNTAGT. With V trimmed by 7 bases and J by 2 bases, 12 bases remained unmatched. The CDR3 loop reads CASKPSSDRANYGYTF. The CDR3 nucleotides read TGTGCCAGCAAGCCATCCTCGGACAGGGCCAACTATGGCTACACCTTC.

In DNA form, the CDR3 reads TGTGCCAGCAGCTTGAAGGGGGACCTTTTAGGCTATGGCTACACCTTC. Its protein product is CASSLKGDLLGYGYTF. This chain uses TRBV27 with TRBJ1-2; weak D call: TRBD1 (6 bases). Per the germline V gene, CDR1 is MNHEY and CDR2 is SMNVEV (reference sequence). Trimming removed 6 bases at V and 4 bases at J, with 21 bases between. This CDR3 region has 16 residues.